What follows is one T cell receptor (beta chain) and its context. Its antigen has not been determined. No base-level quality is on record; no much larger clone is a single base apart. The sample originates from a study of CD8 T cells in ankylosing spondylitis (dated by TCRdb to 2016 to 2017). Some background on the complete study: The study set out to find disease-linked TCR variants by profiling T cell receptor beta repertoires in ankylosing spondylitis patients and healthy donors. The whole study cohort included 108 healthy donors and 20 to 25 ankylosing spondylitis patients. Samples of peripheral blood were taken, and for ankylosing spondylitis patients, synovial fluid was collected as well. What the authors observed across the whole study: Significant enrichment of the disease-linked clones was reported in matched synovial fluid samples from ankylosing spondylitis patients. Blood from ankylosing spondylitis patients appeared to be characterized by a TCR beta motif made up of several highly homologous amino acid variants. Some motif variants had previously been reported in the synovial fluid and blood of reactive arthritis patients, which suggests shared mechanisms of disease initiation. A CD8+ phenotype was shown by the disease-linked clones, which were found at relatively low frequencies in peripheral blood.

Measured from the cysteine to the phenylalanine, the CDR3 is 14 residues long. Only the CDR3 part of the read is kept: 42 bases, read in frame from the first base. In the germline V gene (reference sequence), CDR1 corresponds to MNHEY and CDR2 to SMNVEV. The germline ends are 9 bases apart after V is trimmed by 1 base and J by 5 bases. This sample was sequenced with an Illumina HiSeq 2500. Quantitative 5'-RACE with molecular barcodes was used to prepare TCR beta libraries. The authors' analysis ran thus. Disease-linked TCR variants were identified with a new computational method built on a probabilistic model of VDJ rearrangement. Starting from the raw public reads, TCRdb applied fastp trimming at Q25, assembled clones with MiXCR and retained in-frame beta chains. Rows matching on CDR3 protein sequence are summarized as one entry with the most common DNA and genes. For this entry, the V and J calls and clone size follow TCRdb and not the study's own pipeline. The sample table records 200,000 to 300,000 distinct CDR3 sequences; about 11% of these occur just once. The ten most abundant clones make up less than 7% of the sample.

The receptor comes from a male donor with ankylosing spondylitis or in good health (not recorded which). Recombination joined TRBV27 with TRBJ1-5; perhaps TRBD1 is the D gene, with 6 bases matching. The sample comprised blood, either unsorted or a sorted T cell fraction (not recorded which). Here the CDR3 is given as CASSLFGGDQPQHF. The DNA sequence follows: TGTGCCAGCAGTTTATTTGGGGGCGATCAGCCCCAGCATTTT.